This paragraph reports one TCR beta chain. The antigen is unknown. TCRdb's copy holds only in-frame clones and misses some; the assay was immunoSEQ multiplex PCR. The sample consists of 160,000 or so clones, 84% of them appearing once. The source of the sample is a study of cytomegalovirus exposure and HLA in healthy donors. Study-wide findings and caveats: Rarity held for most TCR sequences, but there were some public TCRs that occurred in many donors. The tendency of first-cohort TCR clusters to co-occur in the 110 or so validation repertoires emerged from a later analysis.

Sequencing used PBMCs. The receptor was derived from a young man in good health and CMV-seropositive.

The CDR3 is CASSFSGTGSTDTQYF. For the CDR3, the DNA is TGCGCCAGCAGCTTTTCCGGGACAGGGAGCACAGATACGCAGTATTTT. The rearrangement links TRBV5-1 to TRBJ2-3; 9 nucleotides align to TRBD1. The germline V gene encodes CDR1 SGHRS and CDR2 YFSETQ. The V and J ends lost 2 bases and 0 bases, in that order; junction bases with no gene match: 4. The CDR3 loop spans 16 amino acids.